This paragraph reports one T cell receptor (beta chain). Here immunoSEQ multiplex PCR was the method, and the copy in TCRdb shows in-frame clones only, minus some. The table shows under 95,000 clones, with about 88% occurring only once. This sample stems from a study of identifying expanded T cells in peripheral blood. CDR1 and CDR2 (germline): SGHNT, YYREEE (reference sequence). With 0 bases removed from V and 6 bases from J, the gap between germline ends came to 16 bases. The CDR3 is 15 residues long. The V gene is TRBV5-4, the J gene TRBJ2-7; TRBD2 is a possible D gene (6 bases). This receptor was taken from a person aged 18-70 years in good health. Sequencing was performed on blood. The CDR3 DNA reads TGTGCCAGCAGCTTGGCCGCGGGGCCGTTGTTCGAGCAGTACTTC. This sequence encodes CASSLAAGPLFEQYF.